This TCR beta chain was captured by sequencing in a study of beta chain features in type 1 diabetes. This clone was counted only a few times. What it binds is unknown. The CDR3 is made up of 15 amino acids. CDR1 is MNHEY, CDR2 SMNVEV, per germline (reference sequence). Trimming cost V 6 bases and J 8 bases; bases outside gene matches: 10. Sequenced material consisted of expressed TCRB transcripts (all of the isolated RNA was reverse transcribed). Sequenced by immunoSEQ multiplex PCR; TCRdb stores in-frame clones only, minus some. The data contain about 340,000 clones, approximately 12% of them singletons. Findings of the study overall: Patients' naive, central memory and Treg TCRB repertoires seemed closer to one another than those of healthy donors. Reduced insertions and increased deletions marked VDJ junctions in type 1 diabetes patients. Moderately but significantly shorter TCRB CDR3s were found in Type 1 diabetes patients in all four CD4+ subsets.

The rearrangement uses TRBV27 and TRBJ2-1; 10 positions match TRBD2. This TCR derives from a woman in her late teens or twenties with type 1 diabetes. Material: naive CD4+ T cells from blood. CDR3 in DNA: TGTGCCAGCAGACCGGCTAGCGGGAGACGGGATGAGCAGTTCTTC. The encoded protein is CASRPASGRRDEQFF.